These 22 T cell receptor beta chains originate from one sample sequenced in a study of shared clonotypes between healthy human individuals (dated by TCRdb to 2018 to 2021). Receptor amplification or capture employed the immunoSEQ multiplex PCR assay. Here the immuneACCESS table is served through TCRdb, limited to in-frame sequences with V and J called. Missing clones are a known gap in these copies; in checked studies unresolved V genes cover under half, and the rest lacks a known reason. The sample table records 2.3 million or so clones; over 90% of these occur just once. The ten largest clones capture approximately 0.4% of the sample. Sequencing used naive CD4+ T cells from PBMCs. Read against the paper, the sample's cell subset or site label means: CD45RA+ positively selected. These receptors were collected from a young man in good health. Some clones in this sample may be carry-over from other donors' samples.

The V gene is TRBV10-1, the J gene TRBJ2-5; 11 bases agree with TRBD2. V lost 0 bases, J lost 5 bases, and 5 bases stayed unmatched. CDR1 WNHNN and CDR2 SYGVQD come from the germline V gene (reference sequence). This CDR3 has 16 amino acids. CDR3 nucleotide sequence: TGCGCCAGCAGTGAGTCTAGCGGGAGGGCCATGGAGACCCAGTACTTC. Translation: CASSESSGRAMETQYF.

This chain uses TRBV28 with TRBJ1-1, with TRBD1 matching 8 bases. CDR3 size: 15 residues. Unmatched junction bases numbered 11, after V lost 6 bases and J lost 5 bases. Germline V lookup: CDR1 MDHEN, CDR2 SYDVKM. DNA of the CDR3: TGTGCCAGCAGGCAACCACAGGGGGTCGGGACTGAAGCTTTCTTT. This codes for CASRQPQGVGTEAFF.

V gene TRBV5-1 combines with J gene TRBJ2-3; D ambiguous. The germline V gene has CDR1 SGHRS and CDR2 YFSETQ. CDR3 length: 14 residues. V lost 4 bases, J lost 6 bases, and 15 bases lay in between. Written as DNA, the CDR3 is TGCGCCAGCAGCCCCAGGACCCTTCTGGATACGCAGTATTTT. It specifies CASSPRTLLDTQYF.

The chain employs TRBV9 and TRBJ2-1; 9 nucleotides agree with TRBD1. The CDR3 consists of 15 residues. V lost 4 bases and J lost 6; bases outside the gene matches: 8. Germline V gives CDR1 SGDLS, CDR2 YYNGEE. The CDR3 spells CASSPRTGEINEQFF. The CDR3 DNA reads TGTGCCAGCAGCCCACGGACAGGGGAGATCAATGAGCAGTTCTTC.

Worth noting for this clone: This same CDR3 is encoded by further DNA sequences in the sample. The chain couples TRBV5-1 to TRBJ2-7; D is undetermined. V lost 4 bases to trimming and J lost 4 bases, with 9 bases between them. The CDR3 spans 12 residues. In germline, CDR1 is SGHRS, CDR2 YFSETQ. The CDR3 spells CASSREGYEQYF. The CDR3 nucleotides read TGCGCCAGCAGCCGAGAAGGTTACGAGCAGTACTTC.

The chain recombines TRBV9 with TRBJ2-1, with D perhaps TRBD2 (6 bases). The CDR3 has 16 residues. Germline V gives CDR1 SGDLS, CDR2 YYNGEE. V was pared by 4 bases and J by 0 bases, with 14 bases between. DNA for the CDR3: TGTGCCAGCAGCCTGACGGGGGAGAGCTCCTACAATGAGCAGTTCTTC. Amino acids: CASSLTGESSYNEQFF.

The V and J genes are TRBV4-1 and TRBJ1-5; D unresolved. Germline-derived CDR1 and CDR2 are MGHRA and YSYEKL. Trimming stripped 2 bases from V and 3 bases from J, with 5 bases between. This CDR3 has 13 amino acids. CDR3 sequence reads: CASSQILNQPQHF. In nucleotides, the CDR3 is TGCGCCAGCAGCCAAATCCTCAATCAGCCCCAGCATTTT.

The rearrangement uses TRBV5-4 and TRBJ1-4; the D is unclear. This CDR3 is built from 14 residues. Germline V gives CDR1 SGHNT, CDR2 YYREEE (reference sequence). V was clipped by 0 bases and J by 7 bases, with 10 bases between them. CDR3 protein: CASSLGGTGEKLFF. CDR3 bases: TGTGCCAGCAGCTTGGGAGGTACGGGTGAAAAACTGTTTTTT.

The chain employs TRBV7-2 and TRBJ2-5, with 10 bases that match TRBD1. CDR1 is SGHTA and CDR2 is FQGNSA in the germline V gene. With V trimmed by 1 base and J by 5 bases, 7 bases remained unmatched. The CDR3 is 16 amino acids. Here the CDR3 reads CASSLGLTGGMETQYF. The CDR3 region has the DNA TGTGCCAGCAGCTTAGGCTTGACAGGGGGCATGGAGACCCAGTACTTC.

The chain uses TRBV4-3 and TRBJ2-5, with D tentatively TRBD1 (6 bases). V lost 0 bases, J lost 0 bases, and 11 bases lay in between. CDR3 length: 16 amino acids. The germline V gene encodes CDR1 LGHNA and CDR2 YSLEER. CDR3 in DNA: TGCGCCAGCAGCCAAGAAGGGACACCCAACCAAGAGACCCAGTACTTC. Its protein is CASSQEGTPNQETQYF.

The rearrangement uses TRBV18 and TRBJ2-7, with D unresolved. Germline V gene sequence: CDR1 KGHSH, CDR2 LQKENI. V lost 1 base and J 2 bases, leaving 9 bases between the germline ends. This CDR3 comprises 14 residues. CDR3 DNA sequence: TGTGCCAGCTCACCACTCGGGTTGCCCTACGAGCAGTACTTC. Translated: CASSPLGLPYEQYF.

In regard to this clone: Other DNA sequences in the same sample also yield this CDR3. The chain uses TRBV18 and TRBJ2-7, with D possibly being TRBD1 (6 bases). Germline values: CDR1 KGHSH, CDR2 LQKENI. Trimming shortened V by 0 bases and J by 1 base, and 7 bases separated the two germline ends. The CDR3 is made up of 14 amino acids. The CDR3 DNA follows: TGTGCCAGCTCACCACCAGGGGGTTCCTACGAGCAGTACTTC. Its translation: CASSPPGGSYEQYF.

This clone was found once. The same CDR3 is also encoded by other DNA sequences in this sample. J is TRBJ2-4 and V is TRBV18; possibly TRBD2 for D (6 bases). With 0 bases removed from V and 0 bases from J, the gap between germline ends came to 9 bases. The CDR3 runs 16 residues. Per germline, CDR1 KGHSH and CDR2 LQKENI. Here the CDR3 reads CASSPPGGVAKNIQYF. CDR3 DNA sequence: TGTGCCAGCTCACCACCGGGAGGCGTAGCCAAAAACATTCAGTACTTC.

The chain is built from TRBV6-1 and TRBJ2-3, with 8 positions matching TRBD2. CDR1 and CDR2 (germline): MNHNS, SASEGT. Losses at the gene ends were 2 bases for V and 7 bases for J; bases not matched to a gene: 14. This CDR3 has 17 amino acids. The CDR3 DNA follows: TGTGCCAGCAGTGAAAATATGGGGCGGGAGGTCCCGAATACGCAGTATTTT. Amino acid sequence: CASSENMGREVPNTQYF.

The V call is TRBV29-1, the J call TRBJ2-3; 7 bases are a match to TRBD2. Trimming removed 7 bases from V and 1 base from J; junction bases left unmatched: 5. The CDR3 extends over 13 amino acids. Germline lookup yields CDR1 SQVTM and CDR2 ANQGSEA. The CDR3 here is CSETLAGTDTQYF. Written as DNA, the CDR3 is TGCAGCGAGACCCTAGCGGGCACAGATACGCAGTATTTT.

This clone was detected only once. This chain joins TRBV7-3 and TRBJ1-1; TRBD1 might be the D (6 bases). The CDR3 is 16 residues long. CDR1 is SGHTA and CDR2 is FQGTGA in the germline V gene. The V end was cut by 4 bases, the J end by 1 base, with 16 bases between. CDR3 in amino acids: CASSSTGQNKNTEAFF. CDR3 sequence (DNA): TGTGCCAGCAGCTCCACAGGACAGAACAAGAACACTGAAGCTTTCTTT.

The chain recombines TRBV4-3 with TRBJ2-7, with a possible D match to TRBD2 (5 bases). This CDR3 region has 15 residues. Trimming cost V 0 bases and J 7 bases, with 16 bases left between them. CDR1 is LGHNA, CDR2 YSLEER, per germline. The CDR3, as DNA: TGCGCCAGCAGCCAAGATCGCGCCCCCGGGGAAGAGCAGTACTTC. This translates into CASSQDRAPGEEQYF.

Only one count was recorded for this clone. The chain is built from TRBV28 and TRBJ1-2, with D hard to call. The length of the CDR3 is 12 residues. V was clipped by 5 bases and J by 10 bases, with 14 bases between them. Germline V CDR1 and CDR2: MDHEN, SYDVKM. In DNA form, the CDR3 reads TGTGCCAGCAGTGCCCCCCCAAGTCTCTACACCTTC. The encoded protein is CASSAPPSLYTF.

The gene calls are TRBV15 and TRBJ1-2, with a tentative D call TRBD1 (5 bases). The germline V gene has CDR1 LNHNV and CDR2 YYDKDF (reference sequence). V dropped 6 bases and J dropped 4 bases, with 18 bases sitting between them. The CDR3 length is 15 residues. For the CDR3, the DNA is TGTGCCACCAGTCCTAACCCGGGGACCACCTATGGCTACACCTTC. Protein product: CATSPNPGTTYGYTF. Full variable domain (remainder filled in from reference TRBV15 and TRBJ1-2): DAMVIQNPRYQVTQFGKPVTLSCSQTLNHNVMYWYQQKSSQAPKLLFHYYDKDFNNEADTPDNFQSRRPNTSFCFLDIRSPGLGDTAMYLCATSPNPGTTYGYTFGSGTRLTVV.

The chain recombines TRBV10-3 with TRBJ1-1; no reliable D call. The germline gives CDR1 ENHRY, CDR2 SYGVKD. Trimming took 3 bases from V and 1 from J, leaving 12 bases between them. CDR3 length: 15 amino acids. CDR3 sequence (DNA): TGTGCCATCAGTGAATTCCTGGCGGCGAACACTGAAGCTTTCTTT. Amino acids: CAISEFLAANTEAFF.

The chain links TRBV7-2 to TRBJ1-1; D is ambiguous. Looked up from germline, CDR1 is SGHTA and CDR2 is FQGNSA. V shed 5 bases and J shed 0 bases, with 13 bases lying between them. CDR3 length: 15 residues. The DNA for the CDR3 is TGTGCCAGCAGCCCGAGCGGGTACATGAACACTGAAGCTTTCTTT. Protein product: CASSPSGYMNTEAFF.

The CDR3 protein is CASSQLGQLSYEQFF. The CDR3, as DNA: TGTGCCAGCAGCCAATTGGGACAGTTATCATATGAGCAGTTCTTC. The chain has TRBV4-2 and TRBJ2-1; 7 nucleotides match TRBD1. The germline CDR1 and CDR2 sequences are LGHNA and YNFKEQ. The length of the CDR3 is 15 residues. The V segment lost 2 bases and the J segment 8 bases; nucleotides outside the gene matches: 9.